One and the same sample provided the 23 T cell receptor beta chains below, sequenced in a study of blood T cell repertoires in COVID-19. Libraries were prepared by immunoSEQ multiplex PCR; TCRdb keeps only in-frame clonotypes and omits some of them. This repertoire shows over 150,000 clones, 70% to 85% found once; its top ten account for 15% to 20%. Sample: PBMCs or T cells enriched from blood (not recorded which). The receptors were gathered from a woman in her forties or fifties who had recovered from COVID-19.

The V and J genes are TRBV7-2 and TRBJ2-2; D is unresolved. The CDR3 covers 15 residues. V gave up 4 bases and J gave up 3 bases, with 12 bases separating them. CDR1 and CDR2 (germline): SGHTA, FQGNSA. This chain's CDR3 is CASSSLRRDTGELFF. The CDR3 DNA sequence: TGTGCCAGCAGCTCCCTCCGCCGGGACACCGGGGAGCTGTTTTTT. The variable domain in full, completed from reference TRBV7-2 and TRBJ2-2, reads GAGVSQSPSNKVTEKGKDVELRCDPISGHTALYWYRQSLGQGLEFLIYFQGNSAPDKSGLPSDRFSAERTGGSVSTLTIQRTQQEDSAVYLCASSSLRRDTGELFFGEGSRLTVL.

The chain is built from TRBV7-3 and TRBJ2-2, with 9 bases that match TRBD1. The V segment lost 4 bases and the J segment 6 bases; nucleotides outside the gene matches: 6. CDR3 length: 15 residues. CDR1 is SGHTA and CDR2 is FQGTGA in the germline V gene. In nucleotides, the CDR3 is TGTGCCAGCAGCTCCGGGACAGGGATTTCCGGGGAGCTGTTTTTT. Its translation: CASSSGTGISGELFF. Variable domain in full (rest from reference TRBV7-3 and TRBJ2-2): GAGVSQTPSNKVTEKGKYVELRCDPISGHTALYWYRQSLGQGPEFLIYFQGTGAADDSGLPNDRFFAVRPEGSVSTLKIQRTERGDSAVYLCASSSGTGISGELFFGEGSRLTVL.

The chain uses TRBV11-2 and TRBJ1-5, with D possibly matching TRBD1 (6 bases). Germline V CDR1 and CDR2: SGHAT, FQNNGV. The CDR3 loop spans 14 amino acids. Trimming left V 5 bases short and J 4 bases short, with 12 bases between. CDR3 residues: CASSQTGQNQPQHF. The CDR3 region has the DNA TGTGCCAGCAGCCAGACAGGTCAGAATCAGCCCCAGCATTTT.

Comment on this clone: The same CDR3 is also encoded by other DNA sequences in this sample. The chain joins TRBV27 to TRBJ1-6; D perhaps matches TRBD1 (6 bases). Germline values: CDR1 MNHEY, CDR2 SMNVEV (reference sequence). There are 15 residues in the CDR3. V was shortened by 3 bases and J by 5 bases, with 11 bases between the two germline ends. Written as DNA, the CDR3 is TGTGCCAGCAGTTTCCAGGGGAGGGATAATTCACCCCTCCACTTT. This encodes CASSFQGRDNSPLHF.

As for this clone: Other DNA sequences in the sample encode the same CDR3. This sequence joins TRBV15 and TRBJ1-3; 12 bases fit TRBD1. The CDR3 contains 16 residues. Germline CDR1 and CDR2: LNHNV and YYDKDF (reference sequence). Germline trimming cut 3 bases from V and 1 base from J; bases unmatched to any gene: 1. The DNA of the CDR3 is TGTGCCACCAGCAGGGGACAGGGGGCGTCTGGAAACACCATATATTTT. It encodes CATSRGQGASGNTIYF.

The chain has TRBV19 and TRBJ1-2; D may be TRBD1 (6 bases). Germline V gene data show CDR1 as LNHDA and CDR2 as SQIVND (reference sequence). V lost 3 bases and J 5 bases, leaving 16 bases between the germline ends. This CDR3 has 15 residues. The CDR3 is CASSIRVDRLYGYTF. The CDR3 coding sequence is TGTGCCAGTAGTATCCGGGTGGACAGACTTTATGGCTACACCTTC. The variable domain in full, with the rest retrieved from reference TRBV19 and TRBJ1-2, is DGGITQSPKYLFRKEGQNVTLSCEQNLNHDAMYWYRQDPGQGLRLIYYSQIVNDFQKGDIAEGYSVSREKKESFPLTVTSAQKNPTAFYLCASSIRVDRLYGYTFGSGTRLTVV.

The chain combines TRBV28 with TRBJ1-5, with D unclear. The CDR3 totals 13 residues. Trimming left V 6 bases short and J 2 bases short, with 8 bases between. CDR1 is MDHEN, CDR2 SYDVKM, per germline. CDR3 region: CASSLDCNQPQHF. Here the CDR3 DNA reads TGTGCCAGCAGCCTAGATTGCAATCAGCCCCAGCATTTT.

The rearrangement links TRBV7-9 to TRBJ2-7, with 11 bases aligning to TRBD1. After removal of 5 bases from V and 3 bases from J, the junction contained 6 bases not matched to a gene. The CDR3 is made up of 15 amino acids. Germline-derived CDR1 and CDR2 are SEHNR and FQNEAQ (reference sequence). CDR3 coding DNA: TGTGCCAGCAGCCAGGGACAGGGGGTTTACTACGAGCAGTACTTC. Translation gives CASSQGQGVYYEQYF. Combining the CDR3 with reference TRBV7-9 and TRBJ2-7 gives the whole variable domain DTGVSQNPRHKITKRGQNVTFRCDPISEHNRLYWYRQTLGQGPEFLTYFQNEAQLEKSRLLSDRFSAERPKGSFSTLEIQRTEQGDSAMYLCASSQGQGVYYEQYFGPGTRLTVT.

This chain connects TRBV2 to TRBJ2-6; possible D gene TRBD1, 5 bases. The CDR3 sequence is 15 residues long. CDR1 is SNHLY and CDR2 is FYNNEI in the germline V gene. V dropped 7 bases and J dropped 2 bases, with 12 bases sitting between them. CDR3 sequence (DNA): TGTGCCAGCAAAAAGTCAGGGACTGGGGCCAACGTCCTGACTTTC. This encodes CASKKSGTGANVLTF.

The rearrangement links TRBV7-9 to TRBJ1-1; D not certain. The germline V gene encodes CDR1 SEHNR and CDR2 FQNEAQ (reference sequence). This CDR3 has 14 amino acids. Trimming pared 0 bases from V and 6 bases from J, leaving 11 bases between. The CDR3: CASSLALGNPEAFF. The CDR3 DNA reads TGTGCCAGCAGCTTAGCCTTGGGCAATCCTGAAGCTTTCTTT.

In this sample, this clone turned up many times. The rearrangement uses TRBV11-2 and TRBJ1-5, with D tentatively TRBD1 (5 bases). CDR3 length: 16 amino acids. The V end was cut by 5 bases, the J end by 6 bases, with 20 bases between. Germline lookup yields CDR1 SGHAT and CDR2 FQNNGV. The chain's CDR3 is CASSPRGGAESQPQHF. The CDR3 nucleotides read TGTGCCAGCAGCCCTCGGGGAGGGGCGGAGAGTCAGCCCCAGCATTTT. The full variable domain, its missing parts supplied by reference TRBV11-2 and TRBJ1-5, is EAGVAQSPRYKIIEKRQSVAFWCNPISGHATLYWYQQILGQGPKLLIQFQNNGVVDDSQLPKDRFSAERLKGVDSTLKIQPAKLEDSAVYLCASSPRGGAESQPQHFGDGTRLSIL.

The V and J genes are TRBV3-1 (or the pseudogene TRBV3-2) and TRBJ2-2; weak D call: TRBD2 (6 bases). CDR3 length: 16 residues. The V end lost 6 bases, the J end lost 5 bases, and 19 bases lay between the germline ends. Looked up from germline, CDR1 is LGHDT and CDR2 is YNNKEL (reference sequence). CDR3 protein: CASSPRKASDTGELFF. In DNA, the CDR3 is TGTGCCAGCAGTCCAAGGAAGGCTAGCGATACCGGGGAGCTGTTTTTT.

The chain is built from TRBV27 and TRBJ2-7; D possibly corresponds to TRBD2 (6 bases). The CDR3 is 10 residues long. Per the germline V gene, CDR1 is MNHEY and CDR2 is SMNVEV (reference sequence). The CDR3 DNA sequence: TGTGCTGCCGGGGGCTACGAGCAGTACTTC. This translates into CAAGGYEQYF.

This clone occurred many times. The V call is TRBV2, the J call TRBJ1-5; the D gene is possibly TRBD1 (6 bases). The germline CDR1 and CDR2 sequences are SNHLY and FYNNEI. The CDR3 runs to 17 residues. Trimming left V 1 base short and J 3 bases short, with 16 bases between. The CDR3 loop reads CASSEGQGSFVNQPQHF. As DNA, the CDR3 is TGTGCCAGCAGTGAAGGGCAGGGGAGTTTTGTCAATCAGCCCCAGCATTTT.

The chain uses TRBV29-1 and TRBJ1-3, with D maybe TRBD1 (5 bases). Trimming removed 6 bases from V and 2 bases from J, with 17 bases in between. CDR3 length: 15 amino acids. Germline CDR1 and CDR2: SQVTM and ANQGSEA. Here the CDR3 reads CSVAAGHLTGNTIYF. Written as DNA, the CDR3 is TGCAGCGTGGCTGCTGGACACCTAACTGGAAACACCATATATTTT. The complete variable domain, with remaining parts taken from reference TRBV29-1 and TRBJ1-3, reads SAVISQKPSRDICQRGTSLTIQCQVDSQVTMMFWYRQQPGQSLTLIATANQGSEATYESGFVIDKFPISRPNLTFSTLTVSNMSPEDSSIYLCSVAAGHLTGNTIYFGEGSWLTVV.

The chain employs TRBV30 and TRBJ2-2; 8 positions agree with TRBD1. This CDR3 has 15 amino acids. J lost 7 bases, V lost 2 bases, and 9 bases had no gene match. Germline CDR1 is GTSNPN and CDR2 is SVGIG (reference sequence). CDR3 residues: CAWSPDTGTGGELFF. DNA of the CDR3: TGTGCCTGGAGTCCAGATACCGGGACAGGCGGGGAGCTGTTTTTT.

V and J are TRBV20-1 and TRBJ2-1, with D hard to call. V lost 7 bases to trimming and J lost 9 bases, with 13 bases between them. Germline V gene data show CDR1 as DFQATT and CDR2 as SNEGSKA (reference sequence). CDR3 length: 11 amino acids. The CDR3 region is CSEVERGEQFF. In nucleotides, the CDR3 is TGCAGTGAAGTTGAAAGAGGTGAGCAGTTCTTC.

This clone was counted once. CDR3 in amino acids: CASSPGLAGSYEQYF. Written as DNA, the CDR3 is TGTGCCAGCAGCCCCGGACTAGCGGGCTCCTACGAGCAGTACTTC. The chain is built from TRBV6-2 or TRBV6-3 and TRBJ2-7; 11 bases fit TRBD2. The trim removed 6 bases at V and 0 bases at J, leaving 4 bases unmatched. The CDR3 is 15 amino acids. Germline V gene lookup returns CDR1 MNHEY and CDR2 SVGEGT.

This clone has only one observation. The CDR3 here is CASSQGRGYSNQPQHF. CDR3 nucleotides: TGTGCCAGCAGTCAAGGTAGGGGCTATAGCAATCAGCCCCAGCATTTT. The chain is built from TRBV6-1 and TRBJ1-5, with D maybe TRBD1 (5 bases). CDR1 and CDR2 (germline): MNHNS, SASEGT. V lost 5 bases to trimming and J lost 0 bases, with 14 bases between them. This CDR3 spans 16 amino acids.

The chain employs TRBV27 and TRBJ1-1; D gene unclear. The CDR3 covers 11 residues. CDR1 MNHEY and CDR2 SMNVEV come from the germline V gene (reference sequence). The V end was cut by 7 bases, the J end by 1 base, with 4 bases between. This CDR3 reads CASKQNTEAFF. DNA of the CDR3: TGTGCCAGCAAACAGAACACTGAAGCTTTCTTT.

This sequence joins TRBV5-4 and TRBJ2-2, with TRBD1 matching over 11 bases. Germline-derived CDR1 and CDR2 are SGHNT and YYREEE (reference sequence). V was pared by 4 bases and J by 6 bases, with 8 bases of the junction left unmatched. The CDR3 spans 16 residues. The CDR3 protein is CASSGGQGVTSGELFF. The CDR3 bases are TGTGCCAGCAGCGGGGGACAGGGGGTGACGTCCGGGGAGCTGTTTTTT.

This sequence joins TRBV4-2 and TRBJ2-6; the D is unclear. Trimming removed 0 bases at V and 0 bases at J, with 6 bases between. The CDR3 covers 16 residues. Germline assignment: CDR1 LGHNA and CDR2 YNFKEQ. CDR3 bases: TGTGCCAGCAGCCAAGAAGCATCCTCTGGGGCCAACGTCCTGACTTTC. Its translation is CASSQEASSGANVLTF.

This clone was picked up a small number of times. This chain uses TRBV5-6 with TRBJ2-4; 8 positions match TRBD1. The germline gives CDR1 SGHDT, CDR2 YYEEEE. V lost 3 bases, J lost 9 bases, and 17 bases stayed unmatched. The CDR3 has 17 amino acids. The CDR3 nucleotides read TGTGCCAGCAGCTACGAATTAGGGACAGGCCTATCGGTCATTCAGTACTTC. This encodes CASSYELGTGLSVIQYF.